These 13 T cell receptor beta chains came from one sample sequenced in a study of human T cells and chemical hapten exposure. MiXCR was run by TCRdb on the RACE reads, yielding one entry per CDR3 protein. The sample comprises some 79,000 distinct CDR3 sequences, around 9.3% of which are singletons, and roughly 5% rests with the top ten. Time point defined: patch test 2, 6 weeks after DPC sensitization. Treatment noted: therapeutic diphenylcyclopropenone sensitization with weekly scalp DPC. The sequencing used whole blood, collected in connection with sensitization to the hapten diphenylcyclopropenone (DPC). These receptors came from a woman aged 45-59 years with alopecia areata. Some clones in this sample may be carry-over from other donors' samples.

This clonotype was counted at least ten times. The CDR3 DNA reads TGTGCCAGCAGCCAAGACCGGGACAGTCTCATCAAAAACATTCAGTACTTC. Amino acid sequence: CASSQDRDSLIKNIQYF. The chain couples TRBV14 to TRBJ2-4; 7 nucleotides agree with TRBD1. V lost 0 bases and J lost 3; bases outside the gene matches: 8. The CDR3 runs 17 residues. Looked up from germline, CDR1 is SGHDN and CDR2 is FVKESK.

The V and J genes are TRBV3-1 and TRBJ2-1; D may be TRBD1 or TRBD2 (5 bases each). V lost 7 bases to trimming and J lost 10 bases, with 17 bases between them. From germline, CDR1 is LGHDT and CDR2 YNNKEL (reference sequence). CDR3 length equals 13 residues. CDR3 residues: CASTGTARSEQFF. CDR3 DNA sequence: TGTGCCAGCACCGGGACCGCCAGGTCAGAGCAGTTCTTC.

The CDR3 nucleotides are TGCAGTGCGGGCGTAGCGGGAGGACGCACAGATACGCAGTATTTT. Its translation: CSAGVAGGRTDTQYF. The chain uses TRBV20-1 and TRBJ2-3; 10 bases align to TRBD2. This CDR3 has 15 amino acids. Germline CDR1 and CDR2: DFQATT and SNEGSKA (reference sequence). With 6 bases clipped from V and 1 base from J, the junction kept 7 bases outside the gene matches.

The chain recombines TRBV20-1 with TRBJ2-3; D possibly matches TRBD1 or TRBD2 (6 bases each). The CDR3 has 11 amino acids. V gave up 4 bases and J gave up 8 bases, with 10 bases separating them. Looked up from germline, CDR1 is DFQATT and CDR2 is SNEGSKA (reference sequence). CDR3 bases: TGCAGTGCTAAAGGGGGGCTTACGCAGTATTTT. Encoded protein: CSAKGGLTQYF.

This clonotype was counted only a few times. The chain's CDR3 is CASSSKGRGGHEQYF. The CDR3 DNA is TGTGCCAGCAGCTCGAAGGGGCGCGGGGGTCACGAGCAGTACTTC. The chain uses TRBV5-4 and TRBJ2-7; 7 bases align to TRBD2. The J segment lost 5 bases and the V segment lost 3 bases, leaving 11 bases of the junction unmatched. CDR1 is SGHNT and CDR2 is YYREEE in the germline V gene (reference sequence). The CDR3 runs to 15 residues.

The chain has TRBV6-6 and TRBJ2-1, with a tentative D call TRBD2 (6 bases). Germline V gene data show CDR1 as MNHNY and CDR2 as SVGAGI (reference sequence). The CDR3 loop spans 13 amino acids. Trimming stripped 2 bases from V and 4 bases from J, with 6 bases between. The CDR3 is CASSYGGYNEQFF. In nucleotides, the CDR3 is TGTGCCAGCAGTTACGGGGGGTACAATGAGCAGTTCTTC.

This clonotype was observed many times. The chain employs TRBV10-3 and TRBJ1-1, with a weak D call TRBD1 (6 bases). CDR3 length equals 15 residues. Germline loops: CDR1 ENHRY, CDR2 SYGVKD. The V end lost 6 bases, the J end lost 1 base, and 15 bases lay between the germline ends. The CDR3 DNA is TGTGCCATCAGATCCTCAGGGGAGGAGAACACTGAAGCTTTCTTT. It specifies CAIRSSGEENTEAFF.

The rearrangement uses TRBV28 and TRBJ1-4, with D hard to call. CDR3 length: 15 residues. Trimming cost V 3 bases and J 7 bases, with 15 bases left between them. From germline, CDR1 is MDHEN and CDR2 SYDVKM. As DNA, the CDR3 is TGTGCCAGCAGTTTTCCTGTACCAGAGAGTGAAAAACTGTTTTTT. The encoded protein is CASSFPVPESEKLFF.

The CDR3 DNA sequence: TGCAGTGCTAGGCGGACAGGGTCGACCTACGAGCAGTACTTC. Protein product: CSARRTGSTYEQYF. The chain links TRBV20-1 to TRBJ2-7; 8 nucleotides line up with TRBD1. Germline V gene lookup returns CDR1 DFQATT and CDR2 SNEGSKA (reference sequence). The CDR3 extends over 14 amino acids. Losses at the gene ends were 3 bases for V and 2 bases for J; bases not matched to a gene: 6.

This clonotype was counted many times. One end of the junction fails to match germline, which may point to a read error. J is TRBJ1-1 and V is TRBV29-1, with D perhaps matching TRBD1 (5 bases). Germline values: CDR1 SQVTM, CDR2 ANQGSEA. This CDR3 has 13 amino acids. DNA for the CDR3: TGCAGCGTCGAAGAGCTTAGGGGCACTGAAGCTTTCTTT. Amino acid sequence: CSVEELRGTEAFF.

This clonotype has only a few counts. V usage is TRBV5-1 and J usage is TRBJ1-5, with 11 bases fitting TRBD1. Looked up from germline, CDR1 is SGHRS and CDR2 is YFSETQ. The CDR3 has 15 residues. J gave up 6 bases and V 4 bases, and 6 bases lay outside the gene matches. CDR3 nucleotides: TGCGCCAGCAGCCTCGGACAGGGGGCGACTCAGCCCCAGCATTTT. This sequence encodes CASSLGQGATQPQHF.

This chain connects TRBV28 to TRBJ2-1; D not certain. The ends were cut back, 6 bases at V and 5 bases at J, with 11 bases in the middle. Germline CDR1 is MDHEN and CDR2 is SYDVKM. The CDR3 sequence is 13 residues long. The CDR3 DNA follows: TGTGCCAGCAGAATAGGACGGAACAATGAGCAGTTCTTC. It encodes CASRIGRNNEQFF.

The rearrangement uses TRBV20-1 and TRBJ1-5; D gene ambiguous. Per the germline V gene, CDR1 is DFQATT and CDR2 is SNEGSKA (reference sequence). This CDR3 is 13 amino acids long. V lost 0 bases and J 3 bases, leaving 6 bases between the germline ends. The DNA for the CDR3 is TGCAGTGCTAGAGACGGGTACAATCAGCCCCAGCATTTT. Protein product: CSARDGYNQPQHF.